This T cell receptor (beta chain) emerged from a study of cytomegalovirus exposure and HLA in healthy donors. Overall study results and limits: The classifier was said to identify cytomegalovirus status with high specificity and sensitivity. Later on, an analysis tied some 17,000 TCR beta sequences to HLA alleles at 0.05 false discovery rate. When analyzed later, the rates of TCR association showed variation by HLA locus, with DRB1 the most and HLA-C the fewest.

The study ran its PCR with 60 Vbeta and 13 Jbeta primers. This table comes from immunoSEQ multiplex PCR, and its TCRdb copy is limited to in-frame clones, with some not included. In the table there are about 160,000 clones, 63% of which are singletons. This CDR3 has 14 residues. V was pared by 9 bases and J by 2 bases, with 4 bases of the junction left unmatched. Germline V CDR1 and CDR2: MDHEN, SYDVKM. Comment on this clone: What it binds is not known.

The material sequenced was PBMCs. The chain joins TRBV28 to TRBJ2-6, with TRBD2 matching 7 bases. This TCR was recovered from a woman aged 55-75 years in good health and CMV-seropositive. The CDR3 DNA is TGTGCCAGTTTTCGGGGGGCTGGGGCCAACGTCCTGACTTTC. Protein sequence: CASFRGAGANVLTF. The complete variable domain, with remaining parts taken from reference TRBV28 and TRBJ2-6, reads DVKVTQSSRYLVKRTGEKVFLECVQDMDHENMFWYRQDPGLGLRLIYFSYDVKMKEKGDIPEGYSVSREKKERFSLILESASTNQTSMYLCASFRGAGANVLTFGAGSRLTVL.